These T cell receptor beta chains were read from a single sample in a study of regulatory T cells in long-lasting Graves disease. MiXCR, run by TCRdb on the multiplex PCR reads, gives a single entry per CDR3 protein. The table includes around 400,000 distinct CDR3 sequences, 20% to 25% detected once. The specimen comprised peripheral blood mononuclear cells (PBMCs), sampled when the disease was refractory, from a patient treated with antithyroid drugs. The receptors were gathered from a woman between 35 and 50 years old with Graves disease. Both conserved end residues are part of each CDR3. A D gene is named only where the DNA matches it firmly. Some rows have no size entry. The others give once, few or many, or a class for an expanded clone.

j_call d_call v_call clone_size cdr3_nt cdr3_aa
TRBJ1-1 NA TRBV9 NA TGTGCCAGCAGCGTAGATTTGGGGCAGCTCTCAAAGGGCACTGAAGCTTTCTTT CASSVDLGQLSKGTEAFF
TRBJ2-3 NA TRBV2 few TGTGCCAGCAGTGATGTGGTCCATAGCACAGATACGCAGTATTTT CASSDVVHSTDTQYF
TRBJ1-6 NA TRBV11-2 many TGTGCCAGCAGCTTAGATCCGTGGGACCTCAGCTCCTATAATTCACCCCTCCACTTT CASSLDPWDLSSYNSPLHF
TRBJ2-7 NA TRBV12-3/TRBV12-4 many TGTGCCAGCAGTGCCGGGGAGTACGAGCAGTACTTC CASSAGEYEQYF
TRBJ1-4 NA TRBV6-2/TRBV6-3 few TGTGCCAGCAGTTACAACGGTGGGAATGAAAAACTGTTTTTT CASSYNGGNEKLFF
TRBJ1-5 TRBD1 TRBV9 few TGTGCCAGCAGCGTAACAGGGGTTAGCAATCAGCCCCAGCATTTT CASSVTGVSNQPQHF
TRBJ1-4 NA TRBV5-1 few TGCGCCAGCAGCTTGGTAGGTTCGGCTAATGAAAAACTGTTTTTT CASSLVGSANEKLFF
TRBJ2-7 NA TRBV7-9 many TGTGCCAGCAGCTTGGCAGGCGATCCCGTAATATCCTACGAGCAGTACTTC CASSLAGDPVISYEQYF
TRBJ1-2 TRBD1 TRBV29-1 many TGCAGCGCCGGGGACAGGGGGCCCAATGGCTACACCTTC CSAGDRGPNGYTF
TRBJ2-1 TRBD2 TRBV20-1 NA TGCAGTGCCAACCTAGCGGGAGGGGTTGGAAATGAGCAGTTCTTC CSANLAGGVGNEQFF
TRBJ2-7 NA TRBV27 many TGTGCCAGCAGTTTATCACGGCTAGCGTGGTACGAGCAGTACTTC CASSLSRLAWYEQYF
TRBJ2-7 NA TRBV28 many TGTGCCAGCAGTTCGGGAGGGACAGGGACCTACGAGCAGTACTTC CASSSGGTGTYEQYF
TRBJ2-5 TRBD1 TRBV27 NA TGTGCCAGCAGTTCCAGGGGGACAGCCATCGGGACCCAGTACTTC CASSSRGTAIGTQYF
TRBJ2-7 TRBD1 TRBV29-1 many TGCAGCGTTGGGGGACAGGCCAAGGGAGACGAGCAGTACTTC CSVGGQAKGDEQYF
TRBJ2-7 TRBD1 TRBV6-2/TRBV6-3 NA TGTGCCAGCAGTTACTACGGAGGGACCGGGACAGGGAAGTACGAGCAGTACTTC CASSYYGGTGTGKYEQYF
TRBJ2-7 TRBD2 TRBV15 few TGTGCCACCAGCCGAAGGACTAGCGGGAGCTACGAGCAGTACTTC CATSRRTSGSYEQYF
TRBJ2-7 TRBD2 TRBV19 NA TGTGCCAGTAGTATGAACATCGCCGGACTAGCGGGAGGTAACGAGCAGTACTTC CASSMNIAGLAGGNEQYF
TRBJ2-7 TRBD1 TRBV5-1 NA TGCGCCAGCAGCTTGGGGGACAGGGTTAAATACGAGCAGTACTTC CASSLGDRVKYEQYF
TRBJ2-7 TRBD2 TRBV28 many TGTGCCAGCAGTTTGCTAGCGGGGGGAGTGCAGTACTTC CASSLLAGGVQYF
TRBJ2-3 TRBD2 TRBV6-1 many TGTGCCAGCAGTCCCAAGACTAGCGGGCATTTTCCCCCCGGCGCAGATACGCAGTATTTT CASSPKTSGHFPPGADTQYF
TRBJ2-5 NA TRBV11-3 NA TGTGCCAGCAGCTTAGGATCCGGGACTGCTCGAGAGACCCAGTACTTC CASSLGSGTARETQYF
TRBJ2-2 TRBD2 TRBV6-1 NA TGTGCCAGCACCCACCTCTGGGTCCGGACTAGCGGGACCGGGGAGCTGTTTTTT CASTHLWVRTSGTGELFF
TRBJ2-7 TRBD2 TRBV28 many TGTGCCAGCAGTTTTCTATCGGGAGGGCCCTACGAGCAGTACTTC CASSFLSGGPYEQYF
TRBJ2-1 NA TRBV10-3 once TGTGCCATCAGTGATTTGCAGCGGAACTACAATGAGCAGTTCTTC CAISDLQRNYNEQFF
TRBJ2-7 TRBD2 TRBV9 many TGTGCCAGCAGCGTTACTAGCGGGAGGACCATCTACGAGCAGTACTTC CASSVTSGRTIYEQYF
TRBJ2-7 NA TRBV28 NA TGTGCCAGCTCGGGCACCCTATCCGGCAGGGAGAACGGCGAGCAGTACTTC CASSGTLSGRENGEQYF
TRBJ2-7 TRBD2 TRBV5-1 NA TGCGCCAGCAGTCTGACTAGCGGGAGTTCCGAGCAGTACTTC CASSLTSGSSEQYF
TRBJ2-7 NA TRBV20-1 NA TGCAGTGCTAGAGATTTCCCCGGCGTAGGACGATCCAATCTCTACGAGCAGTACTTC CSARDFPGVGRSNLYEQYF
TRBJ2-3 NA TRBV9 NA TGTGCCAGCAGTCGCAGCTTTGGAGATACGCAGTATTTT CASSRSFGDTQYF
TRBJ1-4 NA TRBV7-9 many TGTGCCAGCAGCTTAACTTCGGCAGGTGCTGAAAAACTGTTTTTT CASSLTSAGAEKLFF
TRBJ2-5 TRBD1 TRBV29-1 NA TGCAGCGCACGGGACAGCCTCTATGAGACCCAGTACTTC CSARDSLYETQYF
TRBJ2-3 TRBD1 TRBV12-3/TRBV12-4 many TGTGCCAGCAGTCCTAGGGGACAGGGGCTCACAGATACGCAGTATTTT CASSPRGQGLTDTQYF
TRBJ1-1 NA TRBV6-2/TRBV6-3 NA TGTGCCAGCAGTTACCCGGGGATGGGCACTGAAGCTTTCTTT CASSYPGMGTEAFF
TRBJ2-2 TRBD2 TRBV6-1 NA TGTGCCAGCAGTCCGCCCCAGGGACTAGCGGGAACCAGCAGGGAGCTGTTTTTT CASSPPQGLAGTSRELFF
TRBJ2-7 TRBD2 TRBV14 many TGTGCCAGCAGCCAAGAAGGGGGGACTAGCCTCGAGCAGTACTTC CASSQEGGTSLEQYF
TRBJ2-5 TRBD2 TRBV14 NA TGTGCCAGCAGCCATCTACGCGGACTCAGCGGGAGGGGTTTCCAAGAGACCCAGTACTTC CASSHLRGLSGRGFQETQYF
TRBJ2-1 NA TRBV2 NA TGTGCCAGCAGTTTATTTGGGGAGGAGTTCTTC CASSLFGEEFF
TRBJ2-2 NA TRBV5-1 NA TGCGCCAGCAGCTTGGGCAGGGCCGCCTATACTGGGGTCCGGGAGCTGTTTTTT CASSLGRAAYTGVRELFF
TRBJ2-4 NA TRBV4-1 NA TGCGCCAGCAGCCAAGGACTAGCCAAAAACATTCAGTACTTC CASSQGLAKNIQYF
TRBJ2-1 TRBD2 TRBV2 NA TGTGCCAGCAGTGACGATCGTACTAGCGGAAATGAGCAGTTCTTC CASSDDRTSGNEQFF
TRBJ2-5 NA TRBV2 many TGTGCTTTTTCGGACCATCAAGAGACCCAGTACTTC CAFSDHQETQYF
TRBJ2-1 NA TRBV28 few TGTGCCAGCAGTTTCCAGTTGACCTACAATGAGCAGTTCTTC CASSFQLTYNEQFF
TRBJ1-5 NA TRBV20-1 few TGCAGTGCTAGAGCCGACAGGTCAAGTCAGCCCCAGCATTTT CSARADRSSQPQHF
TRBJ1-1 NA TRBV12-5 many TGTGCTAGTGGTTTGGTACCCCCGCTTACGGCGAACACTGAAGCTTTCTTT CASGLVPPLTANTEAFF
TRBJ2-7 TRBD2 TRBV10-3 many TGTGCCATCAGTGAACTAGCGGGAGGTAACGAGCAGTACTTC CAISELAGGNEQYF
TRBJ2-3 TRBD1 TRBV5-4 NA TGTGCCAGCAGCTTCAATACAGGGGCCGATACGCAGTATTTT CASSFNTGADTQYF
TRBJ2-2 NA TRBV11-2 few TGTGCCAGCAGCTGGGGACCGACCGGGGAGCTGTTTTTT CASSWGPTGELFF
TRBJ1-3 TRBD1 TRBV19 few TGTGCCAGTTCGAACTACCGGGACAGGGTCCCCTCTGGAAACACCATATATTTT CASSNYRDRVPSGNTIYF
TRBJ2-7 TRBD1 TRBV11-3 NA TGTGCCAGCAGCTTAGGGACAGGGATTATCTACGAGCAGTACTTC CASSLGTGIIYEQYF
TRBJ2-5 NA TRBV30 many TGTGCCTGGAATGCGGGCCTCCGAGGGACCCAGTACTTC CAWNAGLRGTQYF
TRBJ2-5 TRBD2 TRBV3-1 few TGTGCCAGCAGCCAAGAAGTCCTCCTATTAGCGGGAGAAGAGACCCAGTACTTC CASSQEVLLLAGEETQYF
TRBJ2-2 NA TRBV7-3 NA TGTGCCAGCAGCTTAACCCCTTTAAAGGGTGGGACCGGGGAGCTGTTTTTT CASSLTPLKGGTGELFF
TRBJ2-7 TRBD1 TRBV9 NA TGTGCCAGCAGCGTAGGTGAGGGACAGTTGGGGTATGTTGTGCAGTACTTC CASSVGEGQLGYVVQYF